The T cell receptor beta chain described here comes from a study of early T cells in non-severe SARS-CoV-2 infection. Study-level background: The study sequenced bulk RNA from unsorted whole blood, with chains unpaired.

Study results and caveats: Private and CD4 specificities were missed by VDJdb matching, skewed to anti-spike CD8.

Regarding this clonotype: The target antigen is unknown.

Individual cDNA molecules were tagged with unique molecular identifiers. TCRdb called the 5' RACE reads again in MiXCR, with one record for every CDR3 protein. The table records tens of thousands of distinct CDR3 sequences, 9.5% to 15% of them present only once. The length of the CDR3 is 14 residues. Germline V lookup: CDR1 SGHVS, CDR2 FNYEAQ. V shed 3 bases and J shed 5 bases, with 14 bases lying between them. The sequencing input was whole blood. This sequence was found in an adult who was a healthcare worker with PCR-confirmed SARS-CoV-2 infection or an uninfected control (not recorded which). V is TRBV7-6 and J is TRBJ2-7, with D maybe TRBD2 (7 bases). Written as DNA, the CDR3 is TGTGCCAGCAGCTTGCGGGGGCCGGTGGACGAGCAGTACTTC. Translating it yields CASSLRGPVDEQYF. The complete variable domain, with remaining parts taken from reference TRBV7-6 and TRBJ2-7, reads GAGVSQSPRYKVTKRGQDVALRCDPISGHVSLYWYRQALGQGPEFLTYFNYEAQQDKSGLPNDRFSAERPEGSISTLTIQRTEQRDSAMYRCASSLRGPVDEQYFGPGTRLTVT.